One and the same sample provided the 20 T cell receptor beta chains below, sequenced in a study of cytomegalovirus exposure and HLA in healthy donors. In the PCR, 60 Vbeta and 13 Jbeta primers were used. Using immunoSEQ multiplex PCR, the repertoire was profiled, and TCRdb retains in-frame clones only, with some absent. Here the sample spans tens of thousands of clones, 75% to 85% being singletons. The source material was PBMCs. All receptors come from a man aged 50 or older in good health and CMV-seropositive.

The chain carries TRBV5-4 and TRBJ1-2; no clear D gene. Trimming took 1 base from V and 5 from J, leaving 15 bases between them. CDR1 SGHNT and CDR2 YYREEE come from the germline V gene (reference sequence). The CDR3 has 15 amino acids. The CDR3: CASSLNPGPGYGYTF. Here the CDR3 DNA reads TGTGCCAGCAGCTTGAATCCAGGTCCGGGATATGGCTACACCTTC.

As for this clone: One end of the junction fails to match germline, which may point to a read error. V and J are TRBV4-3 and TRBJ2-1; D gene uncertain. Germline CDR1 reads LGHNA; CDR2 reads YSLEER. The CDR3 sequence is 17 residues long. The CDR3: CARSPDMILLIYNEQFF. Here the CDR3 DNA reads TGCGCCCGCAGCCCAGATATGATCCTACTCATCTACAATGAGCAGTTCTTC.

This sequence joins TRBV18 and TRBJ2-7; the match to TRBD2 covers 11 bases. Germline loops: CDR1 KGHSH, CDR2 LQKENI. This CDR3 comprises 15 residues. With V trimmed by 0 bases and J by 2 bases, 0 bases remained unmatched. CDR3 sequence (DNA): TGTGCCAGCTCACCACCGACTAGCGGGACCTACGAGCAGTACTTC. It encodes CASSPPTSGTYEQYF. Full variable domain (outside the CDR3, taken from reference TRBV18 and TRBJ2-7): NAGVMQNPRHLVRRRGQEARLRCSPMKGHSHVYWYRQLPEEGLKFMVYLQKENIIDESGMPKERFSAEFPKEGPSILRIQQVVRGDSAAYFCASSPPTSGTYEQYFGPGTRLTVT.

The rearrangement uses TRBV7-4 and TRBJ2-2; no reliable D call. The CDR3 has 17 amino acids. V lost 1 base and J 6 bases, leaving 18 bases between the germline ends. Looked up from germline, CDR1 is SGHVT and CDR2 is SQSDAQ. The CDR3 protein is CASSLGASTYLPGELFF. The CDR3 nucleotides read TGTGCCAGCAGCTTAGGGGCGTCCACTTATCTTCCCGGGGAGCTGTTTTTT. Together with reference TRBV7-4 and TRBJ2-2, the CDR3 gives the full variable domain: GAGVSQSPRYKVAKRGRDVALRCDSISGHVTLYWYRQTLGQGSEVLTYSQSDAQRDKSGRPSGRFSAERPERSVSTLKIQRTEQGDSAVYLCASSLGASTYLPGELFFGEGSRLTVL.

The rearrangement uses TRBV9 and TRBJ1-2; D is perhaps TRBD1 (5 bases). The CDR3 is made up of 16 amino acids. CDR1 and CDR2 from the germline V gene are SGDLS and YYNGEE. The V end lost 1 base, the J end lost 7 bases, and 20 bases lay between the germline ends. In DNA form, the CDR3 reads TGTGCCAGCAGCGTAACTCCTCGGGGGGGGGAAGGTGGCTACACCTTC. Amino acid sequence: CASSVTPRGGEGGYTF.

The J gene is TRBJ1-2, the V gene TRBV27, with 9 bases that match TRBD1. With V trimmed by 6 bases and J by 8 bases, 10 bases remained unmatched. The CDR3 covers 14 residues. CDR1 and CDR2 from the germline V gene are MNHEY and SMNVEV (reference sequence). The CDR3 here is CASRIDRGSYGYTF. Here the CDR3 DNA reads TGTGCCAGCAGAATCGACAGGGGGTCGTACGGCTACACCTTC.

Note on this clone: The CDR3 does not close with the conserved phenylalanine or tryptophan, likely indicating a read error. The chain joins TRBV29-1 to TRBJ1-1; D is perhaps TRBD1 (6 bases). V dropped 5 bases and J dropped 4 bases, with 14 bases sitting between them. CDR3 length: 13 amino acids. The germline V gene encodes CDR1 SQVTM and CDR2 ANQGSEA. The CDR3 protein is CSVHGGWGTEAFL. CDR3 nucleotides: TGCAGCGTTCATGGGGGCTGGGGCACTGAAGCTTTCTTG.

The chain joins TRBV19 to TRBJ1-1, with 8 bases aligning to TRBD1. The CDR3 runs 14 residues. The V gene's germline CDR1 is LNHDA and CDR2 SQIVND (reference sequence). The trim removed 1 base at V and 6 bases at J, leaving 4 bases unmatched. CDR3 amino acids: CASSIGTGMAEAFF. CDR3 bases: TGTGCCAGTAGTATAGGGACAGGGATGGCTGAAGCTTTCTTT.

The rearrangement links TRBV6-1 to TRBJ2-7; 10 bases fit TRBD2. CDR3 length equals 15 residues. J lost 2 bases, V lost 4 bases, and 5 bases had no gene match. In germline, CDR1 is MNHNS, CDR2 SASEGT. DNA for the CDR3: TGTGCCAGCAGTGGATCCGGGACTAGCGCCTACGAGCAGTACTTC. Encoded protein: CASSGSGTSAYEQYF.

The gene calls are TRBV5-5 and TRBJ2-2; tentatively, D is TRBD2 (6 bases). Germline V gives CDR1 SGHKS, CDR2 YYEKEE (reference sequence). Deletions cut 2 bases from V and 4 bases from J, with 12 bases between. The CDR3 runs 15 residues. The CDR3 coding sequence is TGTGCCAGCAGCTTCGGTCTAGCGATCACCGGGGAGCTGTTTTTT. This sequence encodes CASSFGLAITGELFF.

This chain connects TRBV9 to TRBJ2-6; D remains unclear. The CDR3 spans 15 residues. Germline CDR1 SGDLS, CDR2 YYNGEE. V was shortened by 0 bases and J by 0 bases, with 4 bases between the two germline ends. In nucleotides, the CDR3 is TGTGCCAGCAGCGTAGCAGGCTCTGGGGCCAACGTCCTGACTTTC. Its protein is CASSVAGSGANVLTF.

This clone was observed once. CDR3 in amino acids: CASSPGTSGRARGEQFF. CDR3 DNA: TGTGCCAGCAGCCCCGGGACTAGCGGGAGGGCCAGAGGCGAGCAGTTCTTC. The V and J genes are TRBV7-6 and TRBJ2-1; TRBD2 matches 16 bases. The CDR3 totals 17 residues. With 5 bases clipped from V and 10 bases from J, the junction kept 11 bases outside the gene matches. Germline V CDR1 and CDR2: SGHVS, FNYEAQ.

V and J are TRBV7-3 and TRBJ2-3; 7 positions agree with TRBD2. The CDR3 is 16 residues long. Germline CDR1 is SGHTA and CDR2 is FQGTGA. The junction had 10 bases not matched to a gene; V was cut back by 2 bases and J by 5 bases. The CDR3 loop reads CASSLGPGGGEDTQYF. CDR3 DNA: TGTGCCAGCAGCTTAGGGCCGGGGGGAGGTGAAGATACGCAGTATTTT.

This chain's CDR3 is CASSALASGSYNEQFF. The CDR3 DNA reads TGTGCCAGCAGCGCGCTGGCTAGCGGGAGCTACAATGAGCAGTTCTTC. The chain has TRBV7-6 and TRBJ2-1; 10 nucleotides match TRBD2. This CDR3 comprises 16 residues. Trimming at V came to 5 bases and at J to 3 bases, leaving 7 bases not matched to a gene. The V gene's germline CDR1 is SGHVS and CDR2 FNYEAQ.

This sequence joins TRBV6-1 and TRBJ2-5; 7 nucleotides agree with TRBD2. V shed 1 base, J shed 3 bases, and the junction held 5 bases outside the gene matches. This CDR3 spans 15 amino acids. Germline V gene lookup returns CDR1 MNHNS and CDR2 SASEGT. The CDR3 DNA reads TGTGCCAGCAGTGAAGGGTGGGGAGGGAAAGAGACCCAGTACTTC. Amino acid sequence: CASSEGWGGKETQYF.

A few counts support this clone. The chain's CDR3 is CASSQELELYEQYF. The CDR3 region has the DNA TGCGCCAGCAGCCAAGAGCTGGAGCTCTACGAGCAGTACTTC. V usage is TRBV5-1 and J usage is TRBJ2-7, with D hard to call. The CDR3 runs 14 residues. Germline V gene data show CDR1 as SGHRS and CDR2 as YFSETQ. V lost 4 bases and J lost 3, with 14 bases in between.

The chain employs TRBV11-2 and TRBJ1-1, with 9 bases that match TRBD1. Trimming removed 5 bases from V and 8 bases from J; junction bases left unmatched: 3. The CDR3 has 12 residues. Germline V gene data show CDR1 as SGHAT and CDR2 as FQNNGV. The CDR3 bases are TGTGCCAGCAGCCCAGGGACAGGGGAAGCTTTCTTT. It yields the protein CASSPGTGEAFF.

CDR3 DNA: TGTGCCAGCAGTTCATGGACTAGCGGGAGGGCCCAAGAGACCCAGTACTTC. Its translation: CASSSWTSGRAQETQYF. The V call is TRBV27, the J call TRBJ2-5, with 15 nucleotides matching TRBD2. V shed 4 bases and J 1 base; nucleotides not matched to a gene: 4. The CDR3 runs 17 residues. Germline V CDR1 and CDR2: MNHEY, SMNVEV (reference sequence).

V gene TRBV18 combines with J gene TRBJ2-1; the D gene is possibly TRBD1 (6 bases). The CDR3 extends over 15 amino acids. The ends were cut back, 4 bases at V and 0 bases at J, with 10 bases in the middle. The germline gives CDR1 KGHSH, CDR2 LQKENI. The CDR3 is CASSLGQSSYNEQFF. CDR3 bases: TGTGCCAGCTCACTCGGACAGAGCTCCTACAATGAGCAGTTCTTC.

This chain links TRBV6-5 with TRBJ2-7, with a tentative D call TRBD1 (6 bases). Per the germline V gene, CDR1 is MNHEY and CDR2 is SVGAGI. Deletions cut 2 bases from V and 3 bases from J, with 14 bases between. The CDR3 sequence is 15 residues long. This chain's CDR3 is CASSYKRTENYEQYF. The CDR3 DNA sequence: TGTGCCAGCAGTTACAAAAGGACAGAGAACTACGAGCAGTACTTC.